The clone carrying this T cell receptor beta chain was observed a few times. These data belong to a study of T cells in Graves' hyperthyroidism and ophthalmopathy. Trimming cost V 0 bases and J 4 bases, with 16 bases left between them. Germline CDR1 reads SGHRS; CDR2 reads YFSETQ. The CDR3 covers 16 residues. Amplification of TCR beta CDR3 regions used RNA as the template. HTBI primers drove first-round RT-PCR of the TCR CDR3. TCRdb reprocessed the multiplex PCR reads via MiXCR and lists one record per CDR3 protein. The table shows over 550,000 distinct CDR3 sequences, with roughly a sixth occurring only once.

This receptor was identified in a woman aged 18-30 years with Graves' hyperthyroidism. Sequenced material: blood. V gene TRBV5-1 combines with J gene TRBJ1-1; TRBD1 is a possible D gene (5 bases). The DNA for the CDR3 is TGCGCCAGCAGCTTGGTGGAGGGGTCATCTCCCACTGAAGCTTTCTTT. Translation: CASSLVEGSSPTEAFF.